These 5 T cell receptor beta chains were all obtained from the same sample, sequenced in a study of cytomegalovirus exposure and HLA in healthy donors. PCR was performed using 60 Vbeta and 13 Jbeta primers. Here immunoSEQ multiplex PCR was the method, and the copy in TCRdb shows in-frame clones only, minus some. The repertoire consists of 150,000 to 200,000 clones, with approximately 85% occurring once and the leading ten covering 7.5% to 10%. Sequencing was carried out using PBMCs. These receptors originate from a man younger than 35 in good health and CMV-seropositive.

The rearrangement joins TRBV5-4 to TRBJ1-1; TRBD1 matches 7 bases. There are 15 residues in the CDR3. V shed 0 bases and J 4 bases; nucleotides not matched to a gene: 6. From germline, CDR1 is SGHNT and CDR2 YYREEE (reference sequence). The CDR3 sequence: CASSLEAGGSTEAFF. As DNA, the CDR3 is TGTGCCAGCAGCTTGGAGGCAGGGGGAAGCACTGAAGCTTTCTTT.

The chain carries TRBV6-5 and TRBJ2-7, with D possibly TRBD2 on 5 matching bases. Between the trimmed V and J ends, which lost 0 bases and 4 bases, there was a span of 7 bases. Germline CDR1 reads MNHEY; CDR2 reads SVGAGI. This CDR3 is 13 amino acids long. The CDR3, as DNA: TGTGCCAGCAGTTACTCGACGGGATACGAGCAGTACTTC. This sequence encodes CASSYSTGYEQYF.

The chain couples TRBV7-8 to TRBJ2-7; D ambiguous. Trimming cost V 1 base and J 3 bases, with 4 bases left between them. The CDR3 is 12 residues long. The germline V gene has CDR1 SGHVS and CDR2 FQNEAQ. CDR3 sequence: CASSLVLYEQYF. CDR3 in DNA: TGTGCCAGCAGCTTAGTCCTCTACGAGCAGTACTTC.

The genes are TRBV7-4 and TRBJ1-6; 11 bases agree with TRBD1. In germline, CDR1 is SGHVT, CDR2 SQSDAQ. The V gene end was trimmed by 1 base and the J gene end by 0 bases; junction bases not matched to a gene: 8. The CDR3 runs to 20 residues. Here the CDR3 reads CASSLGWTGGTSSYNSPLHF. DNA of the CDR3: TGTGCCAGCAGCTTAGGATGGACAGGGGGCACGAGCTCCTATAATTCACCCCTCCACTTT.

Turning to this clone: Other nucleotide sequences in the sample specify the same CDR3. The rearrangement joins TRBV6-6 to TRBJ2-7; 8 bases agree with TRBD2. Trimming took 2 bases from V and 4 from J; bases not matched to a gene: 1. The CDR3 covers 13 residues. The V gene's germline CDR1 is MNHNY and CDR2 SVGAGI (reference sequence). The DNA of the CDR3 is TGTGCCAGCAGTTACCGGGGGGGATACGAGCAGTACTTC. Translation gives CASSYRGGYEQYF.